A few counts support the clone carrying this TCR beta chain. Its antigen is not identified. PCR was performed a second time for roughly 6 to 12 cycles using a sample-barcoded 5' primer and a J-beta primer mix. Each cDNA molecule, via a template-switch adaptor with 12 random nucleotides, was tagged. From the 5' RACE reads, TCRdb called clonotypes with MiXCR, one entry per CDR3 protein. This sample has 780,000 or so distinct CDR3 sequences; 53% occur once, and the top ten carry approximately 40%. Each donor had around 10 milliliters of peripheral blood drawn. This sample is drawn from a study of blood T cells in healthy people across ages. Study-level points and caveats: Older age went with lower TCR beta diversity per million T cells, in a roughly linear way.

Between the trimmed V and J ends, which lost 4 bases and 4 bases, there was a span of 14 bases. Per germline, CDR1 SNHLY and CDR2 FYNNEI. The CDR3 sequence is 16 residues long. The source of this sequence is a man older than 75 in good health. The sample was blood. The J gene is TRBJ2-6, the V gene TRBV2, with D perhaps TRBD2 (6 bases). The CDR3 spells CASSAISGAGANVLTF. The CDR3 DNA reads as TGTGCCAGCAGTGCCATTTCGGGAGCAGGGGCCAACGTCCTGACTTTC.